One and the same sample provided the 18 T cell receptor beta chains below, sequenced in a study of blood T cell repertoires in COVID-19. The protocol was immunoSEQ multiplex PCR, while the TCRdb copy is restricted to in-frame clones and leaves out a portion. The sample has about 220,000 clones; approximately 84% are singletons. Sequenced: PBMCs or T cells enriched from blood (not recorded which). The receptors were gathered from a man in his forties or fifties who had recovered from COVID-19.

The chain recombines TRBV28 with TRBJ1-1; 11 bases are shared with TRBD1. The CDR3 sequence is 16 residues long. Germline V gives CDR1 MDHEN, CDR2 SYDVKM. After removal of 5 bases from V and 3 bases from J, the junction contained 8 bases not matched to a gene. CDR3 sequence reads: CASSPRDRGRYTEAFF. The CDR3 coding sequence is TGTGCCAGCAGTCCCCGGGACAGGGGGAGGTACACTGAAGCTTTCTTT.

This chain's CDR3 is CASSELGTGRRTDTQYF. The DNA of the CDR3 is TGCGCCAGCAGTGAGTTGGGGACAGGGAGGAGGACAGATACGCAGTATTTT. V usage is TRBV10-1 and J usage is TRBJ2-3; 9 bases match TRBD1. CDR1 is WNHNN, CDR2 SYGVQD, per germline (reference sequence). J lost 3 bases, V lost 1 base, and 8 bases had no gene match. This CDR3 spans 17 amino acids.

V gene TRBV5-4 combines with J gene TRBJ2-2; 8 positions match TRBD1. The CDR3 totals 17 residues. The junction had 8 bases not matched to a gene; V was cut back by 0 bases and J by 4 bases. Germline loops: CDR1 SGHNT, CDR2 YYREEE (reference sequence). This CDR3 reads CASSLVSGTGLTGELFF. As DNA, the CDR3 is TGTGCCAGCAGCTTGGTCTCCGGGACAGGCCTCACCGGGGAGCTGTTTTTT.

The CDR3 region has the DNA TGTGCCAGCAGCTTGTATGGGGGGCAAGAGACCCAGTACTTC. It codes for CASSLYGGQETQYF. The chain uses TRBV5-5 and TRBJ2-5, with D perhaps TRBD2 (6 bases). The germline gives CDR1 SGHKS, CDR2 YYEKEE (reference sequence). The CDR3 runs 14 residues. Trimming left V 1 base short and J 2 bases short, with 9 bases between. The entire variable domain, with the rest obtained from reference TRBV5-5 and TRBJ2-5, is as follows: DAGVTQSPTHLIKTRGQQVTLRCSPISGHKSVSWYQQVLGQGPQFIFQYYEKEERGRGNFPDRFSARQFPNYSSELNVNALLLGDSALYLCASSLYGGQETQYFGPGTRLLVL.

The chain has TRBV28 and TRBJ2-5, with TRBD1 identical over 12 bases. After removal of 5 bases from V and 4 bases from J, the junction contained 11 bases not matched to a gene. The CDR3 runs 17 residues. CDR1 is MDHEN, CDR2 SYDVKM, per germline. The CDR3 spells CASSLWDRGRGGETQYF. The CDR3 DNA is TGTGCCAGCAGTCTCTGGGACAGGGGGCGTGGGGGAGAGACCCAGTACTTC.

The CDR3: CASSPLAGGRTDTQYF. In nucleotides, the CDR3 is TGTGCCAGTAGTCCTCTAGCCGGGGGACGCACAGATACGCAGTATTTT. The V gene is TRBV19, the J gene TRBJ2-3; D perhaps matches TRBD2 (6 bases). V lost 5 bases to trimming and J lost 1 base, with 16 bases between them. Germline-derived CDR1 and CDR2 are LNHDA and SQIVND (reference sequence). This CDR3 is 16 amino acids long. The entire variable domain, with the rest obtained from reference TRBV19 and TRBJ2-3, is as follows: DGGITQSPKYLFRKEGQNVTLSCEQNLNHDAMYWYRQDPGQGLRLIYYSQIVNDFQKGDIAEGYSVSREKKESFPLTVTSAQKNPTAFYLCASSPLAGGRTDTQYFGPGTRLTVL.

V usage is TRBV9 and J usage is TRBJ2-3; unclear D gene. The CDR3 covers 13 residues. With 4 bases removed from V and 4 bases from J, the gap between germline ends came to 10 bases. Germline V gives CDR1 SGDLS, CDR2 YYNGEE. CDR3 region: CASSSMGADTQYF. The CDR3 DNA reads as TGTGCCAGCAGCAGCATGGGCGCAGATACGCAGTATTTT.

V gene TRBV7-2 combines with J gene TRBJ2-2; D is undetermined. The CDR3 is 15 residues long. V shed 1 base and J shed 5 bases, with 11 bases lying between them. The germline V gene has CDR1 SGHTA and CDR2 FQGNSA. CDR3 loop: CASSLVGVATGELFF. As DNA, the CDR3 is TGTGCCAGCAGCTTAGTCGGCGTAGCTACCGGGGAGCTGTTTTTT.

The rearrangement links TRBV19 to TRBJ1-5, with 11 bases aligning to TRBD1. In germline, CDR1 is LNHDA, CDR2 SQIVND (reference sequence). The CDR3 covers 15 residues. Unmatched junction bases numbered 6, after V lost 6 bases and J lost 5 bases. CDR3 amino acids: CASSPGTGGHQPQHF. The CDR3 DNA is TGTGCCAGTAGCCCGGGGACAGGGGGGCATCAGCCCCAGCATTTT.

The V and J genes are TRBV29-1 and TRBJ2-1; 9 bases match TRBD2. This CDR3 has 16 amino acids. V lost 7 bases and J lost 3; bases outside the gene matches: 13. CDR1 and CDR2 from the germline V gene are SQVTM and ANQGSEA. The chain's CDR3 is CSAHARLAENYNEQFF. CDR3 nucleotide sequence: TGCAGCGCGCACGCCAGACTAGCGGAAAACTACAATGAGCAGTTCTTC.

The rearrangement joins TRBV7-2 to TRBJ1-3; maybe TRBD1 (5 bases). V was trimmed by 1 base and J by 2 bases, leaving 12 bases between them. Germline CDR1 and CDR2: SGHTA and FQGNSA. The CDR3 spans 16 residues. The CDR3: CASSLVGGLTGNTIYF. The CDR3 nucleotides read TGTGCCAGCAGCTTAGTCGGGGGTCTCACTGGAAACACCATATATTTT.

This chain links TRBV7-2 with TRBJ2-3; D possibly corresponds to TRBD2 (5 bases). This CDR3 contains 15 residues. Trimming cost V 3 bases and J 0 bases, with 10 bases left between them. The germline CDR1 and CDR2 sequences are SGHTA and FQGNSA. In DNA, the CDR3 is TGTGCCAGCAGCTTGGCTAGCACAAGCACAGATACGCAGTATTTT. This translates into CASSLASTSTDTQYF.

This clone was counted a single time. As DNA, the CDR3 is TGTGCCAGCAGCGGCGCGACAGGGAGGCACACCTTC. Encoded protein: CASSGATGRHTF. V and J are TRBV9 and TRBJ1-2, with 7 bases aligning to TRBD1. J lost 12 bases, V lost 3 bases, and 8 bases had no gene match. Germline V gives CDR1 SGDLS, CDR2 YYNGEE. This CDR3 is 12 amino acids long.

The table lists this clone with a few counts. V usage is TRBV7-3 and J usage is TRBJ1-1, with unresolved D. Trimming pared 3 bases from V and 6 bases from J, leaving 11 bases between. Germline loops: CDR1 SGHTA, CDR2 FQGTGA. This CDR3 is 13 amino acids long. CDR3 protein: CASSLFQIAEAFF. In DNA form, the CDR3 reads TGTGCCAGCAGCTTGTTTCAGATCGCTGAAGCTTTCTTT. The entire variable domain, with the rest obtained from reference TRBV7-3 and TRBJ1-1, is as follows: GAGVSQTPSNKVTEKGKYVELRCDPISGHTALYWYRQSLGQGPEFLIYFQGTGAADDSGLPNDRFFAVRPEGSVSTLKIQRTERGDSAVYLCASSLFQIAEAFFGQGTRLTVV.

The rearrangement links TRBV5-1 to TRBJ1-2; weak D call: TRBD1 (6 bases). Germline V gene data show CDR1 as SGHRS and CDR2 as YFSETQ. V was cut by 4 bases and J by 2 bases, with 12 bases left in between. The CDR3 length is 14 residues. The CDR3: CASSTWTANYGYTF. DNA for the CDR3: TGCGCCAGCAGCACTTGGACAGCAAACTATGGCTACACCTTC. The whole variable domain, remainder taken from reference TRBV5-1 and TRBJ1-2, is KAGVTQTPRYLIKTRGQQVTLSCSPISGHRSVSWYQQTPGQGLQFLFEYFSETQRNKGNFPGRFSGRQFSNSRSEMNVSTLELGDSALYLCASSTWTANYGYTFGSGTRLTVV.

On this clone itself: The sample contains more than one DNA sequence encoding this CDR3. This chain uses TRBV4-1 with TRBJ1-3; 9 bases map to TRBD1. The CDR3 consists of 15 residues. V shed 1 base, J shed 5 bases, and the junction held 3 bases outside the gene matches. Germline V gene data show CDR1 as MGHRA and CDR2 as YSYEKL. CDR3 in DNA: TGCGCCAGCAGCCAAGGTGGACAGGGGAGAAACACCATATATTTT. It translates to CASSQGGQGRNTIYF.

The genes are TRBV15 and TRBJ2-7; D is uncertain. The germline V gene has CDR1 LNHNV and CDR2 YYDKDF (reference sequence). The CDR3 totals 12 residues. V lost 0 bases to trimming and J lost 9 bases, with 9 bases between them. The CDR3 protein is CATSRDRSLQYF. The CDR3 DNA reads as TGTGCCACCAGCAGAGATAGGAGTCTGCAGTACTTC.

The V and J genes are TRBV5-4 and TRBJ2-7; 7 bases line up with TRBD2. CDR3 length: 15 residues. V was clipped by 4 bases and J by 5 bases; unmatched bases: 12. Per germline, CDR1 SGHNT and CDR2 YYREEE (reference sequence). CDR3 nucleotide sequence: TGTGCCAGCAGCGGGGCCGGGACTAAAGCCCACGAGCAGTACTTC. Amino acids: CASSGAGTKAHEQYF.